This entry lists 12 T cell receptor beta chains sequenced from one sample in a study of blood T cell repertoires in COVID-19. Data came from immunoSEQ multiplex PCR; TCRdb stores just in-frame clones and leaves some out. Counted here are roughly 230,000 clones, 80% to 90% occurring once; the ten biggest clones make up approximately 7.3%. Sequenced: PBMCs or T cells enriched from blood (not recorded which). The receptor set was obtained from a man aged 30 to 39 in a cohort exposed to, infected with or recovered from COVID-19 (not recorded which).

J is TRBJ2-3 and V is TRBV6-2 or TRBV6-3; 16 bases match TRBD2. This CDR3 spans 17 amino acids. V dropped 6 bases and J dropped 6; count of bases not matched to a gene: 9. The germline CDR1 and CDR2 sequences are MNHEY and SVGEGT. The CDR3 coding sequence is TGTGCCAGCAGCCCCGGGACTAGCGGGAGGGCCAAGGATACGCAGTATTTT. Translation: CASSPGTSGRAKDTQYF.

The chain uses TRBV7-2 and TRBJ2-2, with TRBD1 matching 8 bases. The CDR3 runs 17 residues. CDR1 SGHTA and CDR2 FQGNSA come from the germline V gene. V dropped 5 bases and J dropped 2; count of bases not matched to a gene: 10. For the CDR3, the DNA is TGTGCCAGCAGCATGAAAGGACAGGGAGGAAACACCGGGGAGCTGTTTTTT. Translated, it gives CASSMKGQGGNTGELFF.

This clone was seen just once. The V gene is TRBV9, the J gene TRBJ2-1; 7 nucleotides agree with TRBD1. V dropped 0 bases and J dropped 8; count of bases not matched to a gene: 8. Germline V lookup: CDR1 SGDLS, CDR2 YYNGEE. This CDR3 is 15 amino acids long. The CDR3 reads CASSVGDRRGHEQFF. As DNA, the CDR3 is TGTGCCAGCAGCGTAGGGGACCGTAGGGGGCATGAGCAGTTCTTC.

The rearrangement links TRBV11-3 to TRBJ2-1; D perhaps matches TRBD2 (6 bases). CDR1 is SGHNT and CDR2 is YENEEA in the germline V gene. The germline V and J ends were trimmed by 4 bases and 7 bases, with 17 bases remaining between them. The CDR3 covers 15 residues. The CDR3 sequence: CASSSYGTSGNEQFF. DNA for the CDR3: TGTGCCAGCAGCTCCTATGGGACTTCAGGTAATGAGCAGTTCTTC.

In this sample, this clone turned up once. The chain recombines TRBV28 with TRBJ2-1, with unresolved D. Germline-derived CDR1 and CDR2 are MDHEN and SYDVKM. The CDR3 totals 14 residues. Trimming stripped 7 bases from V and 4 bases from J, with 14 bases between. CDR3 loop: CASISPGRYNEQFF. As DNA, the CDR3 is TGTGCCAGCATAAGCCCAGGCCGATACAATGAGCAGTTCTTC.

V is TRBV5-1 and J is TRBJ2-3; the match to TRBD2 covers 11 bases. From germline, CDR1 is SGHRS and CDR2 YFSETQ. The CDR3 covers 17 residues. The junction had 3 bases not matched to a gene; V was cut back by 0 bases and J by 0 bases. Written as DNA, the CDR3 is TGCGCCAGCAGCTTGGGTAGGACTAGCGGGAGCACAGATACGCAGTATTTT. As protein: CASSLGRTSGSTDTQYF.

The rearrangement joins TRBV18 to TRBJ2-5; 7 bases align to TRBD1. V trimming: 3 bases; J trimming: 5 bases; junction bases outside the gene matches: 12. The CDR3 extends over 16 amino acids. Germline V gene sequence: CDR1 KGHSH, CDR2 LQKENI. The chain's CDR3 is CASSPPPGQFEETQYF. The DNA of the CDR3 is TGTGCCAGCTCACCCCCGCCGGGACAGTTTGAGGAGACCCAGTACTTC.

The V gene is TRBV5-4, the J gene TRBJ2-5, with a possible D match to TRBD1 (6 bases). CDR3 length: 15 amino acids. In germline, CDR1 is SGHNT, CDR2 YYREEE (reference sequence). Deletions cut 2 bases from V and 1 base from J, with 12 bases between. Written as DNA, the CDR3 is TGTGCCAGCAGCTTTAGGGGGATCCCCCAAGAGACCCAGTACTTC. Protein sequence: CASSFRGIPQETQYF.

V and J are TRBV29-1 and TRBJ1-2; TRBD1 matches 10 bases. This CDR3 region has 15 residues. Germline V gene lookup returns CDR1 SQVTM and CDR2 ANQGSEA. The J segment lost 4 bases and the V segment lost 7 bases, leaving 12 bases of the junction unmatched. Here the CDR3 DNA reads TGCAGCGCTATGCCCGGGACAGGGGATTCCTATGGCTACACCTTC. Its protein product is CSAMPGTGDSYGYTF.

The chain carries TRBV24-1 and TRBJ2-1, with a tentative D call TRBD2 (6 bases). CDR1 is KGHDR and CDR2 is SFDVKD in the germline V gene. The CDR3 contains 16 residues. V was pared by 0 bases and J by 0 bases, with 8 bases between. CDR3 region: CATSDLKGGSYNEQFF. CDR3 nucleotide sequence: TGTGCCACCAGTGATTTGAAGGGAGGCTCCTACAATGAGCAGTTCTTC.

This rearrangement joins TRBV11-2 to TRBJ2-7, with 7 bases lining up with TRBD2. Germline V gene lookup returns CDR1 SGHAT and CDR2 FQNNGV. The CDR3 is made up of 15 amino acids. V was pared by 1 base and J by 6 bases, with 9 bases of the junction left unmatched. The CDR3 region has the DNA TGTGCCAGCAGCTTAGGGGATAGCGGGTACCTCGAGCAGTACTTC. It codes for CASSLGDSGYLEQYF.

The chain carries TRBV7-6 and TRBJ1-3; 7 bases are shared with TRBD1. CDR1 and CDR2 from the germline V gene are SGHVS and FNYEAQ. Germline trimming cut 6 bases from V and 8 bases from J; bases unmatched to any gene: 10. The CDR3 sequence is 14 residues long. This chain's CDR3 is CASSPTGSLHTIYF. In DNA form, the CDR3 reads TGTGCCAGCAGTCCGACAGGGAGCTTACACACCATATATTTT.